Included here is one TCR beta chain sequence, with context. The antigen remains unidentified. Naive CD8+ T cells had a CD45RO-CCR7+CD27+CD95- phenotype. Libraries of TRB cDNA were made by 5' RACE and carried UMIs. TCRdb reprocessed the 5' RACE reads, with one entry per CDR3 protein and no DNA. The sample spans 50,000 to 65,000 distinct CDR3 sequences; the ten largest clones claim around 4%. The CDR3 length is 16 residues. Germline lookup yields CDR1 MDHEN and CDR2 SYDVKM. These data come from a study of CXCR3-negative and CXCR3-positive naive CD8 T cells. Study-wide points: Naive cells that were CXCR3-negative or CXCR3-positive used TRBV-TRBJ genes alike, while memory cells diverged. Diversity was high in both naive subsets and much lower in memory cells. Naive cells positive for CXCR3 carried more hydrophobic TRB CDR3s than CXCR3-negative ones.

The clonotype was recovered from a human donor in good health. Some clones in this sample may be carry-over from other donors' samples. The chain joins TRBV28 to TRBJ1-1; TCRdb's D call of TRBD1 is untestable without DNA. Specimen: naive CXCR3- CD8+ T cells from blood. The sample's subset: CD45RO-CCR7+CD27+CD95- naive CD8+ T cells lacking CXCR3 (TNR3-). CDR3 in amino acids: CASSARDRGRDTEAFF.